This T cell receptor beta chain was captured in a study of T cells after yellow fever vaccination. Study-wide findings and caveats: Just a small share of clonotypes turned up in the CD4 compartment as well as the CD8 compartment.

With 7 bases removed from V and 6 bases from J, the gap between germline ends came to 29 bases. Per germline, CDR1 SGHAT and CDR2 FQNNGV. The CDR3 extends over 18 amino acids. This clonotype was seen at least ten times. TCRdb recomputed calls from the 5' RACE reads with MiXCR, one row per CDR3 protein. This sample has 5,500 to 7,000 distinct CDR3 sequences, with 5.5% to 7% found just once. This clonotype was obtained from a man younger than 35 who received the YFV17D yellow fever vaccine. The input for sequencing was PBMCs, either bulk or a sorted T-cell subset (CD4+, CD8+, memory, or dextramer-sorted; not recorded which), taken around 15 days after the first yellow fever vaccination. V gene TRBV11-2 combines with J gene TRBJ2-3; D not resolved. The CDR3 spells CASTRGGRWAPALDTQYF. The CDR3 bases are TGTGCCAGCACCCGCGGTGGACGGTGGGCCCCTGCTCTCGATACGCAGTATTTT.